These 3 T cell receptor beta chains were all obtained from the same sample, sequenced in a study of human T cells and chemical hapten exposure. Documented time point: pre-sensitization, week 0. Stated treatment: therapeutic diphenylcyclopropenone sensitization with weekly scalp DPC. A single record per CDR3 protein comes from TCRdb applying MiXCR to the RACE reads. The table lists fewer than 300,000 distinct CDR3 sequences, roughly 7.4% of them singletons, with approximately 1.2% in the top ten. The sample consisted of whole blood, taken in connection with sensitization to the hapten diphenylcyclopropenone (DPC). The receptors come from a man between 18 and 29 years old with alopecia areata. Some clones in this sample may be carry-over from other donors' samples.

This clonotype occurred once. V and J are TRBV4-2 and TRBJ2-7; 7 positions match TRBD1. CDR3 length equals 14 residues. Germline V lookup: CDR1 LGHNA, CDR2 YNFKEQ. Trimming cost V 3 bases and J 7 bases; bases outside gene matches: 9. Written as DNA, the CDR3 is TGTGCCAGCAGCCAGGACCGGGACAGCCCTGAGCAGTACTTC. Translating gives CASSQDRDSPEQYF.

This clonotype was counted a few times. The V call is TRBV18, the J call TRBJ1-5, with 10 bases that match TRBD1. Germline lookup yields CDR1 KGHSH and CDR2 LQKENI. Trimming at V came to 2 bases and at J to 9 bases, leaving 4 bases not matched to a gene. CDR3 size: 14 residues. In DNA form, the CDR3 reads TGTGCCAGCTCACCAAGGACAGGGGGTGGGCCCCAGCATTTT. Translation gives CASSPRTGGGPQHF.

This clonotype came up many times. CDR3 DNA sequence: TGCGCCAGCAGCTTGGAAGGCAGGGGAACAGATACGCAGTATTTT. Translation: CASSLEGRGTDTQYF. V is TRBV5-1 and J is TRBJ2-3; D may be TRBD1 (6 bases). Germline CDR1 and CDR2: SGHRS and YFSETQ. The CDR3 spans 15 residues. Trimming left V 0 bases short and J 3 bases short, with 11 bases between. Full variable domain (outside the CDR3, taken from reference TRBV5-1 and TRBJ2-3): KAGVTQTPRYLIKTRGQQVTLSCSPISGHRSVSWYQQTPGQGLQFLFEYFSETQRNKGNFPGRFSGRQFSNSRSEMNVSTLELGDSALYLCASSLEGRGTDTQYFGPGTRLTVL.